This entry lists 9 T cell receptor beta chains sequenced from one sample in a study of beta chain features in type 1 diabetes. The investigators reverse transcribed all of the isolated RNA, so they sequenced expressed TCRB transcripts. Sequencing used immunoSEQ multiplex PCR; TCRdb keeps in-frame clones, though not all of them. This sample carries under 200,000 clones, about 7.3% of them seen once, and the ten largest clones take 0.55% to 0.75%. Sequenced material: central memory CD4+ T cells from blood. The receptors here all came from a man aged 18 to 30 in good health.

The CDR3 here is CAWSIHRDRREGDTF. The CDR3 region has the DNA TGTGCCTGGAGTATCCACAGGGACCGCCGGGAAGGTGACACCTTC. The V call is TRBV30, the J call TRBJ1-2; D might be TRBD1 (6 bases). The CDR3 length is 15 residues. V lost 2 bases and J 12 bases, leaving 25 bases between the germline ends. Germline V lookup: CDR1 GTSNPN, CDR2 SVGIG (reference sequence).

The chain employs TRBV30 and TRBJ1-1; TRBD1 might be the D (5 bases). V gave up 0 bases and J gave up 6 bases, with 11 bases separating them. CDR1 and CDR2 from the germline V gene are GTSNPN and SVGIG (reference sequence). The CDR3 spans 13 residues. CDR3 sequence: CAWSVQGVAEAFF. The DNA for the CDR3 is TGTGCCTGGAGTGTACAAGGGGTGGCTGAAGCTTTCTTT.

The chain couples TRBV7-7 to TRBJ1-2; 7 bases match TRBD1. Germline V lookup: CDR1 SSHAT, CDR2 FNYEAQ (reference sequence). The CDR3 covers 16 residues. Trimming removed 5 bases from V and 2 bases from J; junction bases left unmatched: 11. The CDR3, as DNA: TGTGCCAGCAGCGCCGGGACAGCCAAAAGGAACTATGGCTACACCTTC. Encoded protein: CASSAGTAKRNYGYTF.

This clone was observed a few times. The chain uses TRBV28 and TRBJ1-5; D gene unclear. Germline values: CDR1 MDHEN, CDR2 SYDVKM. The ends were cut back, 8 bases at V and 11 bases at J, with 19 bases in the middle. The CDR3 is made up of 13 amino acids. The CDR3: CASSYGGPVAQHF. CDR3 sequence (DNA): TGTGCCAGCTCTTATGGAGGCCCCGTAGCCCAGCATTTT. Together with reference TRBV28 and TRBJ1-5, the CDR3 gives the full variable domain: DVKVTQSSRYLVKRTGEKVFLECVQDMDHENMFWYRQDPGLGLRLIYFSYDVKMKEKGDIPEGYSVSREKKERFSLILESASTNQTSMYLCASSYGGPVAQHFGDGTRLSIL.

This sequence joins TRBV7-2 and TRBJ1-1; D is possibly TRBD1 (6 bases). Germline V gene sequence: CDR1 SGHTA, CDR2 FQGNSA. The CDR3 is 14 amino acids. V gave up 5 bases and J gave up 4 bases, with 14 bases separating them. CDR3 sequence reads: CASSPRGQPTEAFF. Here the CDR3 DNA reads TGTGCCAGCAGCCCGAGAGGACAGCCCACTGAAGCTTTCTTT.

V gene TRBV18 combines with J gene TRBJ2-5, with 9 bases that match TRBD1. Looked up from germline, CDR1 is KGHSH and CDR2 is LQKENI. The CDR3 covers 14 residues. V shed 3 bases and J 5 bases; nucleotides not matched to a gene: 4. The CDR3 DNA sequence: TGTGCCAGCTCACCGAACAGGGGGCAGGAGACCCAGTACTTC. Translation gives CASSPNRGQETQYF.

This clone was counted many times. V and J are TRBV9 and TRBJ2-5; D is perhaps TRBD1 (5 bases). V dropped 3 bases and J dropped 0 bases, with 9 bases sitting between them. The germline V gene has CDR1 SGDLS and CDR2 YYNGEE. This CDR3 region has 14 residues. The CDR3 nucleotides read TGTGCCAGCAGCGCGACAGCATACCAAGAGACCCAGTACTTC. It specifies CASSATAYQETQYF.

This clone was detected a few times. The chain carries TRBV18 and TRBJ2-5; 8 nucleotides align to TRBD2. The J call is doubtful: the DNA matches TRBJ2-7 better. The V gene's germline CDR1 is KGHSH and CDR2 LQKENI. The CDR3 has 15 residues. The chain's CDR3 is CASSPGSPAGDEQYF. Here the CDR3 DNA reads TGTGCCAGCTCACCCGGAAGCCCAGCGGGAGACGAGCAGTACTTC.

This clone was seen ten or more times. This sequence joins TRBV5-1 and TRBJ2-2; 8 nucleotides line up with TRBD1. CDR1 is SGHRS and CDR2 is YFSETQ in the germline V gene. The CDR3 loop spans 15 amino acids. V gave up 4 bases and J gave up 6 bases; unmatched junction bases: 8. The CDR3 DNA sequence: TGCGCCAGCAGCCGCAACCGGGACAGGTCCGGGGAGCTGTTTTTT. Its translation is CASSRNRDRSGELFF.